This T cell receptor (beta chain) was identified in a study of radiotherapy plus CTLA-4 blockade in lung cancer. Looking at the study overall: Objective response rate was roughly 19%; disease control rate, under 35%. Study results and caveats: Peripheral blood showed expansion of tumor-derived TCR clones after radiotherapy and ipilimumab. The authors reported that early blood T cell clone dynamics, with interferon-beta, best predicted response.

Assay used: immunoSEQ multiplex PCR; TCRdb lists only in-frame clones, some missing. In the table there are 40,000 to 50,000 clones, 75% to 90% of which are singletons. V lost 5 bases, J lost 5 bases, and 11 bases stayed unmatched. Germline V lookup: CDR1 KGHSH, CDR2 LQKENI. The CDR3 is 15 amino acids. CTLA-4 blockade using ipilimumab, together with focal radiation, was received by patients with chemo-refractory metastatic non-small-cell lung cancer. Worth noting for this clone: Its cognate antigen is unknown.

The V gene is TRBV18, the J gene TRBJ2-7; 8 bases fit TRBD1. The sample consisted of peripheral blood, taken from a patient treated with radiotherapy plus ipilimumab. This sequence was found in a human donor with non-small cell lung cancer who had stable disease on radiotherapy plus ipilimumab. The CDR3 nucleotides read TGTGCCAGCTCATCTAGACAGGGGATAGCCCACGAGCAGTACTTC. This codes for CASSSRQGIAHEQYF.